This is a list of T cell receptor beta chains from one sample in a study of blood T cell repertoires in COVID-19. Clones were sequenced by immunoSEQ multiplex PCR, and TCRdb holds only the in-frame ones, with some missing. The table includes about 240,000 clones, roughly 83% detected once. The sample was peripheral blood. These receptors all stem from a woman older than 75 with acute or convalescent COVID-19. Each CDR3 is given with its conserved first and last residue. The D gene is left open where the match is weak. Clone size appears in some rows only: once, few, many, or a class for an expanded clone.

D gene: TRBD1; clone size: .; V gene: TRBV4-2; J gene: TRBJ1-4; CDR3 DNA: TGTGCCAGCAGCCAGAGACAGGGGGCTGCCATAGTTGCTAATGAAAAACTGTTTTTT; CDR3 protein: CASSQRQGAAIVANEKLFF
D gene: .; clone size: .; V gene: TRBV2; J gene: TRBJ2-2; CDR3 DNA: TGTGCCAGCAGTCAAGTAGCGCAGAACACCGGGGAGCTGTTTTTT; CDR3 protein: CASSQVAQNTGELFF
D gene: .; clone size: .; V gene: TRBV28; J gene: TRBJ1-5; CDR3 DNA: TGTGCCAGCAGCACTAACGGACAAATTGCCCGCAATCAGCCCCAGCATTTT; CDR3 protein: CASSTNGQIARNQPQHF
D gene: .; clone size: .; V gene: TRBV7-2; J gene: TRBJ2-3; CDR3 DNA: TGTGCCAGCAGCTTGGGCGGGATCACAGATACGCAGTATTTT; CDR3 protein: CASSLGGITDTQYF
D gene: TRBD1; clone size: .; V gene: TRBV10-3; J gene: TRBJ1-2; CDR3 DNA: TGTGCCATCAGGGGGGACAGGGCCTATGGCTACACCTTC; CDR3 protein: CAIRGDRAYGYTF
D gene: TRBD1; clone size: once; V gene: TRBV6-5; J gene: TRBJ2-1; CDR3 DNA: TGTGCCAGCAGTTACTCCGGGGACAGCTCCTACAATGAGCAGTTCTTC; CDR3 protein: CASSYSGDSSYNEQFF
D gene: .; clone size: .; V gene: TRBV11-2; J gene: TRBJ1-1; CDR3 DNA: TGTGCCAGCAGCCCAGGGATCACTGAAGCTTTCTTT; CDR3 protein: CASSPGITEAFF
D gene: TRBD1; clone size: once; V gene: TRBV5-1; J gene: TRBJ1-2; CDR3 DNA: TGCGCCAGCAGCTTTGCGGGACAGGGCCAACCCGGCTACACCTTC; CDR3 protein: CASSFAGQGQPGYTF
D gene: .; clone size: .; V gene: TRBV2; J gene: TRBJ1-2; CDR3 DNA: TGTGCCAGCAGTGTTGTTCCGCAGGCTAACTATGGCTACACCTTC; CDR3 protein: CASSVVPQANYGYTF
D gene: .; clone size: few; V gene: TRBV29-1; J gene: TRBJ1-5; CDR3 DNA: TGCAGCGTTGGGCGGGGGACGGATCAGCCCCAGCATTTT; CDR3 protein: CSVGRGTDQPQHF
D gene: .; clone size: .; V gene: TRBV27; J gene: TRBJ2-7; CDR3 DNA: TGTGCCAGCAGTTCTCTTACCTACGAGCAGTACTTC; CDR3 protein: CASSSLTYEQYF
D gene: .; clone size: .; V gene: TRBV7-9; J gene: TRBJ2-7; CDR3 DNA: TGTGCCAGCAGCCGAATTGGGGGCCAGCTCGAGCAGTACTTC; CDR3 protein: CASSRIGGQLEQYF
D gene: TRBD2; clone size: .; V gene: TRBV5-1; J gene: TRBJ2-1; CDR3 DNA: TGCGCCAGCAGCTTGGAAGCGGGGGGGGCCAACAATGAGCAGTTCTTC; CDR3 protein: CASSLEAGGANNEQFF
D gene: .; clone size: .; V gene: TRBV21-1; J gene: TRBJ2-7; CDR3 DNA: TGTGCCAGCAGCCCCGTTTCCCATCGATCTGTCAGGGCCCTCTCCTACGAGCAGTACTTC; CDR3 protein: CASSPVSHRSVRALSYEQYF
D gene: TRBD1; clone size: .; V gene: TRBV7-9; J gene: TRBJ2-6; CDR3 DNA: TGTGCCAGCAGCTTAGGGGGACAGACGTCTGGGGCCAACGTCCTGACTTTC; CDR3 protein: CASSLGGQTSGANVLTF
D gene: TRBD1; clone size: .; V gene: TRBV18; J gene: TRBJ2-2; CDR3 DNA: TGTGCCAGCTCACCCCGGGACAGGGAACAGCTGTTTTTT; CDR3 protein: CASSPRDREQLFF
D gene: .; clone size: .; V gene: TRBV5-4; J gene: TRBJ2-1; CDR3 DNA: TGTGCCAGCAGCCTTTACAATGAGCAGTTCTTC; CDR3 protein: CASSLYNEQFF
D gene: TRBD1; clone size: .; V gene: TRBV7-6; J gene: TRBJ1-6; CDR3 DNA: TGTGCCAGCAGCTTGGGCCCTGGGACAGAGAATTCACCCCTCCACTTT; CDR3 protein: CASSLGPGTENSPLHF
D gene: .; clone size: .; V gene: TRBV9; J gene: TRBJ1-6; CDR3 DNA: TGTGCCAGCAGCGTAGACCCCCGGGATTCACCCCTCCACTTT; CDR3 protein: CASSVDPRDSPLHF
D gene: TRBD1; clone size: .; V gene: TRBV6-5; J gene: TRBJ1-1; CDR3 DNA: TGTGCCAGCGCAAGGGGGCAGCTGAACACTGAAGCTTTCTTT; CDR3 protein: CASARGQLNTEAFF
D gene: TRBD2; clone size: .; V gene: TRBV4-1; J gene: TRBJ2-3; CDR3 DNA: TGCGCCAGCAGCCTAACTTCAGCGGGGGGGCCTGGAGATACGCAGTATTTT; CDR3 protein: CASSLTSAGGPGDTQYF
D gene: .; clone size: .; V gene: TRBV6-5; J gene: TRBJ2-3; CDR3 DNA: TGTGCCAGCTCCCTAAGCGGGGATACGCAGTATTTT; CDR3 protein: CASSLSGDTQYF
D gene: .; clone size: .; V gene: TRBV19; J gene: TRBJ1-4; CDR3 DNA: TGTGCCAGTAGCGGGGGGCTCAGTTCCCCTGAAAAACTGTTTTTT; CDR3 protein: CASSGGLSSPEKLFF
D gene: .; clone size: .; V gene: TRBV24-1; J gene: TRBJ2-1; CDR3 DNA: TGTGCCACCAGTGACCCCAACGGGCTAGCGTATTACAATGAGCAGTTCTTC; CDR3 protein: CATSDPNGLAYYNEQFF
D gene: TRBD1; clone size: few; V gene: TRBV19; J gene: TRBJ1-1; CDR3 DNA: TGTGCCAGTAGTATACTCGGGACAGGGGGAAACACTGAAGCTTTCTTT; CDR3 protein: CASSILGTGGNTEAFF
D gene: .; clone size: .; V gene: TRBV28; J gene: TRBJ2-2; CDR3 DNA: TGTGCCAGCAGAAACCAGGGGGAGGCGACCGGGGAGCTGTTTTTT; CDR3 protein: CASRNQGEATGELFF
D gene: .; clone size: .; V gene: TRBV5-1; J gene: TRBJ2-3; CDR3 DNA: TGCGCCAGCAGCTTGGTTGGCAGTCGAGATACGCAGTATTTT; CDR3 protein: CASSLVGSRDTQYF
D gene: TRBD2; clone size: .; V gene: TRBV28; J gene: TRBJ2-1; CDR3 DNA: TGTGCCAGCTGGGGGGGACGTCTTTCCAATGAGCAGTTCTTC; CDR3 protein: CASWGGRLSNEQFF
D gene: .; clone size: .; V gene: TRBV5-8; J gene: TRBJ2-7; CDR3 DNA: TGTGCCAGCAGCTTGGCTGCAGGGGGGTACGAGCAGTACTTC; CDR3 protein: CASSLAAGGYEQYF
D gene: .; clone size: .; V gene: TRBV7-2; J gene: TRBJ1-5; CDR3 DNA: TGTGCCAGCAGCTTAACGGGCGGGGTCCGGCAGCCCCAGCATTTT; CDR3 protein: CASSLTGGVRQPQHF
D gene: TRBD2; clone size: .; V gene: TRBV2; J gene: TRBJ2-3; CDR3 DNA: TGTGCCAGCAGTGGGACTAGCGGGGGCATCGATACGCAGTATTTT; CDR3 protein: CASSGTSGGIDTQYF
D gene: .; clone size: .; V gene: TRBV19; J gene: TRBJ1-1; CDR3 DNA: TGTGCCAGTAGTGGGCGAGGGGGGGCAACCAACACTGAAGCTTTCTTT; CDR3 protein: CASSGRGGATNTEAFF
D gene: .; clone size: .; V gene: TRBV5-1; J gene: TRBJ2-1; CDR3 DNA: TGCGCCAGCAGCCCCTCGGGACAAGCTTGGAATGAGCAGTTCTTC; CDR3 protein: CASSPSGQAWNEQFF
D gene: .; clone size: .; V gene: TRBV5-1; J gene: TRBJ1-2; CDR3 DNA: TGCGCCAGCAGCTTGGTGGCCGGGGGCTATGGCTACACCTTC; CDR3 protein: CASSLVAGGYGYTF
D gene: TRBD1; clone size: .; V gene: TRBV27; J gene: TRBJ1-5; CDR3 DNA: TGTGCCAGCAGTTTAAGGGCTTGGGGGACAGGGTTCAATCAGCCCCAGCATTTT; CDR3 protein: CASSLRAWGTGFNQPQHF
D gene: .; clone size: .; V gene: TRBV5-8; J gene: TRBJ1-5; CDR3 DNA: TGTGCCAGCAGCACGGGGGGCACTATTAGCAATCAGCCCCAGCATTTT; CDR3 protein: CASSTGGTISNQPQHF
D gene: .; clone size: few; V gene: TRBV3-1/TRBV3-2; J gene: TRBJ1-6; CDR3 DNA: TGTGCCAGCAGCCAAGATCGCCAGGGCTATAATTCACCCCTCCACTTT; CDR3 protein: CASSQDRQGYNSPLHF
D gene: .; clone size: few; V gene: TRBV3-1/TRBV3-2; J gene: TRBJ1-2; CDR3 DNA: TGTGCCAGCAGCCAAAAAGGCGGCAGAGCTAACTATGGCTACACCTTC; CDR3 protein: CASSQKGGRANYGYTF
D gene: TRBD2; clone size: .; V gene: TRBV5-1; J gene: TRBJ2-5; CDR3 DNA: TGCGCCAGCAGCTTGACTAGCGGGGCGTCTGGAGAGACCCAGTACTTC; CDR3 protein: CASSLTSGASGETQYF
D gene: TRBD1; clone size: .; V gene: TRBV7-9; J gene: TRBJ2-2; CDR3 DNA: TGTGCCAGCAGTTTATGGGGGACAGTGAACACCGGGGAGCTGTTTTTT; CDR3 protein: CASSLWGTVNTGELFF
D gene: .; clone size: .; V gene: TRBV5-1; J gene: TRBJ2-1; CDR3 DNA: TGCGCCAGCAGCTCCCAGTACAATGAGCAGTTCTTC; CDR3 protein: CASSSQYNEQFF
D gene: .; clone size: .; V gene: TRBV30; J gene: TRBJ2-3; CDR3 DNA: TGTGCCTGGAGTTTTCTAGATACGCAGTATTTT; CDR3 protein: CAWSFLDTQYF
D gene: .; clone size: .; V gene: TRBV5-6; J gene: TRBJ2-7; CDR3 DNA: TGTGCCAGCAGCTTGTCCGTCGAGCAGTACTTC; CDR3 protein: CASSLSVEQYF
D gene: TRBD1; clone size: few; V gene: TRBV2; J gene: TRBJ2-7; CDR3 DNA: TGTGCCAGCGGGACAGACTCCTACGAGCAGTACTTC; CDR3 protein: CASGTDSYEQYF
D gene: TRBD1; clone size: .; V gene: TRBV28; J gene: TRBJ1-1; CDR3 DNA: TGTGCCAGCAGCTCTACGGGACAGGTGGAGAGAAACACTGAAGCTTTCTTT; CDR3 protein: CASSSTGQVERNTEAFF
D gene: TRBD1; clone size: .; V gene: TRBV5-4; J gene: TRBJ2-5; CDR3 DNA: TGTGCCAGCAGCTCCAGCCCCGGGACAGGGGGGGAGACCCAGTACTTC; CDR3 protein: CASSSSPGTGGETQYF
D gene: .; clone size: .; V gene: TRBV12-3/TRBV12-4; J gene: TRBJ1-1; CDR3 DNA: TGTGCCAGCGGTAGGCAGGGGCGCACTGAAGCTTTCTTT; CDR3 protein: CASGRQGRTEAFF
D gene: .; clone size: .; V gene: TRBV27; J gene: TRBJ1-1; CDR3 DNA: TGTGCCAGCAGTTTATGGGGGGGCGCGGTTGAAGCTTTCTTT; CDR3 protein: CASSLWGGAVEAFF